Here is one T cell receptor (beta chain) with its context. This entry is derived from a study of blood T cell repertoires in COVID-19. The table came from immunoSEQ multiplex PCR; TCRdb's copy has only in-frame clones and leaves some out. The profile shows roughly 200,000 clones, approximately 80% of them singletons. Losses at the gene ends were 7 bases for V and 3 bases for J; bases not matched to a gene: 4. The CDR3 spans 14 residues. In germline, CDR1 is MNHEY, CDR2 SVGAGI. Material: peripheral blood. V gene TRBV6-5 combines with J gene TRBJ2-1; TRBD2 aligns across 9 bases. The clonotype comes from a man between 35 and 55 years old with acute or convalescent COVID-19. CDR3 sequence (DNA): TGTGCCAGCAAGGGCGGGGGGGACTACAATGAGCAGTTCTTC. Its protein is CASKGGGDYNEQFF.